This T cell receptor beta chain was sequenced in a study of PD-1 blockade in classical Hodgkin lymphoma. Points from the study as a whole: Diversity in CD4+ TCRs, unlike that measured in CD8+ TCRs, had risen significantly by C4D1. Later analyses included only patients treated at least 1 year post-ASCT. Patients newly diagnosed and complete responders had comparable baseline diversity. The origin of the repertoire differences remains undefined, with disease activity or prior therapy as possible causes.

Produced via immunoSEQ multiplex PCR; TCRdb's table is partial and in-frame only. The sample shows about 24,000 clones, 81% of them seen only once. Germline V lookup: CDR1 MGHDK, CDR2 SYGVNS. This CDR3 region has 12 residues. V was pared by 2 bases and J by 9 bases, with 8 bases between. Notes on this clone: Its cognate antigen is unknown. This CDR3 is also generated by other DNA sequences in the sample.

Autologous stem cell transplantation was followed by relapse in every patient, and brentuximab vedotin exposure varied. The chain carries TRBV25-1 and TRBJ2-1; D unresolved. Sample: peripheral blood mononuclear cells (PBMCs), taken before the second cycle of nivolumab. This sequence originates from a human donor with classical Hodgkin lymphoma. The CDR3 loop reads CASSEGKGEQFF. For the CDR3, the DNA is TGTGCCAGCAGTGAAGGGAAGGGTGAGCAGTTCTTC.